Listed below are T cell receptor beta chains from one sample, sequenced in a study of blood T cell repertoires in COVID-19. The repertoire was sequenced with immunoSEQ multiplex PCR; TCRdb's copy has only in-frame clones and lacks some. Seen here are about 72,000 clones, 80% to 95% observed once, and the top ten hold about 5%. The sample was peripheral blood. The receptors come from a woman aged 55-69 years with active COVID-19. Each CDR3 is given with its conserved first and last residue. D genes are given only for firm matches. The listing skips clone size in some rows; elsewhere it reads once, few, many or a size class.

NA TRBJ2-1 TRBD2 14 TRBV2 TGTGCCAGCAGGAAGGGGACTACGGACAATGAGCAGTTCTTC CASRKGTTDNEQFF
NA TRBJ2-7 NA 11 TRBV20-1 TGCAGTGCTAAGCAGGTGGGCGAGCAGTACTTC CSAKQVGEQYF
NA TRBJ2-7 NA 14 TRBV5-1 TGCGCCAGCAGCCGGGAGGGACAGTACTACGAGCAGTACTTC CASSREGQYYEQYF
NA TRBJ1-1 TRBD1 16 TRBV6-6 TGTGCCAGCAGTTACGGGCAGGGGGTCTGGAACACTGAAGCTTTCTTT CASSYGQGVWNTEAFF
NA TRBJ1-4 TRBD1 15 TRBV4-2 TGTGCCAGCAGCCAAGATCACCAGGGGGATGAAAAACTGTTTTTT CASSQDHQGDEKLFF
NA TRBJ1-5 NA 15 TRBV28 TGTGCCAGCAGTTTATTACCAGATAGCAATCAGCCCCAGCATTTT CASSLLPDSNQPQHF
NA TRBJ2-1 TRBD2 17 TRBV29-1 TGCAGCTCCCGGACTAGCGGGAGTCGCGGGGCCTACAATGAGCAGTTCTTC CSSRTSGSRGAYNEQFF
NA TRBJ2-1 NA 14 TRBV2 TGTGCCAGCAGCTCGACTACAGGGCACAATGAGCAGTTCTTC CASSSTTGHNEQFF
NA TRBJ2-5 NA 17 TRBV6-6 TGTGCCAGCAGTCGAGACCCCTCCGGGGTCGGGGGAGAGACCCAGTACTTC CASSRDPSGVGGETQYF
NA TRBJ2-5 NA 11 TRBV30 TGTGCCTGGAGTAAAGGGGGGACCCAGTACTTC CAWSKGGTQYF
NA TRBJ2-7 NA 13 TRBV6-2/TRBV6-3 TGTGCCAGCAGCCCAAGGACAGACTACGAGCAGTACTTC CASSPRTDYEQYF
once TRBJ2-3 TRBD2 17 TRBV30 TGTGCCTGGAACCCCTCGGGACTAGCGGGTAGGCCCGATACGCAGTATTTT CAWNPSGLAGRPDTQYF
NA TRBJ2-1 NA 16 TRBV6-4 TGTGCCAGCGCCGAGGAAGGGGGAGGGAACCCTGATGAGCAGTTCTTC CASAEEGGGNPDEQFF
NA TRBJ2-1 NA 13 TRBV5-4 TGTGCCAGCAGCGGAGGGAAACTAGACGAGCAGTTCTTC CASSGGKLDEQFF
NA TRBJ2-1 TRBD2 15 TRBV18 TGTGCCAGCTCACCACTAGCGGGACACGGCAATGAGCAGTTCTTC CASSPLAGHGNEQFF
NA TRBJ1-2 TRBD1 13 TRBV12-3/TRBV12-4 TGTGCCAGCAGTTCACGCGGGACAGATGGCTACACCTTC CASSSRGTDGYTF
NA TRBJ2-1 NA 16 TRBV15 TGTGCCACCAGCCCCCAGCTTAGCGGAGGCCACAATGAGCAGTTCTTC CATSPQLSGGHNEQFF
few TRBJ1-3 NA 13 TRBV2 TGTGCCAGCAGGGCCCAAGATGGCAACACCATATATTTT CASRAQDGNTIYF